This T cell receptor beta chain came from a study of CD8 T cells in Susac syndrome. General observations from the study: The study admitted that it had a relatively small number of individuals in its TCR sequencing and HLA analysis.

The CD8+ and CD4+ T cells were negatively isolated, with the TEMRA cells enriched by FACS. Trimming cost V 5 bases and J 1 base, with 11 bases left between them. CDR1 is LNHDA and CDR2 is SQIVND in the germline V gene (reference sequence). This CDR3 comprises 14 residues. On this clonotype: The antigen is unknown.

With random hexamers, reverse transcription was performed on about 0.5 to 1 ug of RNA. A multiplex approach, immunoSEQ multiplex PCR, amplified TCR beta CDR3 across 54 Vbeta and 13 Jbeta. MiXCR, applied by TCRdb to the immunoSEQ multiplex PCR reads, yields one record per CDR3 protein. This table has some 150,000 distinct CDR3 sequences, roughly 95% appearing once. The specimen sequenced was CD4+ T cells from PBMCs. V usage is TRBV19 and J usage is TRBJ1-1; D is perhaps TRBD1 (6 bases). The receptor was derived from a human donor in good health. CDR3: CASSPGTSNTEAFF. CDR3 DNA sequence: TGTGCCAGTAGTCCGGGGACATCGAACACTGAAGCTTTCTTT.